These T cell receptor beta chains were read from a single sample in a study of cytomegalovirus exposure and HLA in healthy donors. Sequencing was performed with immunoSEQ multiplex PCR; in TCRdb, only in-frame clones are kept and a portion is missing. This specimen shows approximately 210,000 clones; the ten leading clones hold roughly 0.89%. Material: PBMCs. These receptors were obtained from a woman between 25 and 40 years old in good health and CMV-seropositive. Both conserved end residues are part of each CDR3. The order of the fields is J gene, V gene, D gene, CDR3 DNA, CDR3 protein. The D gene is left open where the match is weak.

>TRBJ2-7|TRBV10-3|NA
TGTGCCATCAGTGAAGGGACTCCCTACGAGCAGTACTTC
CAISEGTPYEQYF
>TRBJ2-7|TRBV27|NA
TGTGCCAGCAGTTTATTGGAGGGGAACGGCGAGCAGTACTTC
CASSLLEGNGEQYF
>TRBJ1-1|TRBV2|NA
TGTGCCAGCAGAGCAGGGGAGGGCACTGAAGCTTTCTTT
CASRAGEGTEAFF
>TRBJ2-3|TRBV27|NA
TGTGCCAGCATCTCCTACAGTACTAGCACAGATACGCAGTATTTT
CASISYSTSTDTQYF
>TRBJ1-2|TRBV19|TRBD1
TGTGCCAGTAGTATTTCTAGTCCGGGACAGGGGGCGTATGGCTACACCTTC
CASSISSPGQGAYGYTF
>TRBJ1-3|TRBV6-5|NA
TGTGCCAGCAGCCCGGGTTTTGGAAACACCATATATTTT
CASSPGFGNTIYF
>TRBJ1-2|TRBV27|NA
TGTGCCAGCAGCCCAGGGGCAGTACCGTTACAGCGTGGCTACACCTTC
CASSPGAVPLQRGYTF
>TRBJ1-2|TRBV5-1|TRBD1
TGCGCCAGCACGGCAGGGGGCTTTAACTATGGCTACACCTTC
CASTAGGFNYGYTF
>TRBJ1-1|TRBV5-1|TRBD1
TGCGCCAGCAGCTTAGGGACAGGGAACACTGAAGCTTTCTTT
CASSLGTGNTEAFF
>TRBJ2-1|TRBV5-1|NA
TGCGCCAGCAGGGCCAGGGAAAGAGGTGAGCAGTTCTTC
CASRARERGEQFF